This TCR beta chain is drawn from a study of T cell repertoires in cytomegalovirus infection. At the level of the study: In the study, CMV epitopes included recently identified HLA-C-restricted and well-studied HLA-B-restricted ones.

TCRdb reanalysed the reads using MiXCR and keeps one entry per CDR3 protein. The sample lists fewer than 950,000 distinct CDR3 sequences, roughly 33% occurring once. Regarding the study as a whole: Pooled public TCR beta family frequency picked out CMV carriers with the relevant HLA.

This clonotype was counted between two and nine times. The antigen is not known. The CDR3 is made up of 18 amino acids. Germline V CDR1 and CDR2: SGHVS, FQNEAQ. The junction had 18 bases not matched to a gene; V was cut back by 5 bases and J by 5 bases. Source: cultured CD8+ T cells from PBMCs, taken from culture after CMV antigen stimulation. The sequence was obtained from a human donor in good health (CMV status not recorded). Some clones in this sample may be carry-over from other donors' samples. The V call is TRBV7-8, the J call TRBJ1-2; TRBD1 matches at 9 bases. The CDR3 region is CASSVGTGRETSWYGYTF. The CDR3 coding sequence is TGTGCCAGCAGCGTGGGGACAGGGAGGGAAACAAGTTGGTATGGCTACACCTTC.